This TCR beta chain was identified during a study of neoadjuvant nivolumab and ipilimumab in lung cancer. Study-wide findings and caveats: Only two of four nivolumab-treated tumors gained richness and clonality by surgery. TCR receptors were sequenced in few samples.

Regarding this clone: Its antigen is unknown.

Sequencing used immunoSEQ multiplex PCR; TCRdb keeps in-frame clones, though not all of them. The sample contains about 18,000 clones, about 87% of which appear only once. V lost 4 bases to trimming and J lost 3 bases; unmatched junction nucleotides: 11. Per germline, CDR1 SEHNR and CDR2 FQNEAQ (reference sequence). This CDR3 region has 17 residues. The source is an adult with non-small cell lung cancer. V is TRBV7-9 and J is TRBJ2-3; TRBD1 agrees at 9 bases. Sequenced material: peripheral blood, taken before neoadjuvant nivolumab, alone or with ipilimumab. CDR3 nucleotides: TGTGCCAGCAGCTCAACCCTACAGGGGGCGCGGACAGATACGCAGTATTTT. It translates to CASSSTLQGARTDTQYF.